A single sample is the source of the 4 T cell receptor beta chains below, sequenced in a study of identical twins. TCRdb re-called the 5' RACE reads with MiXCR, one entry per CDR3 protein. The data contain approximately 530,000 distinct CDR3 sequences, more than 20% of them singletons. The sample was also reused in another study, on yellow fever vaccine responses in identical twins.

The sequenced sample was CD4+ T cells sorted from blood. Source of these receptors: a woman younger than 30 in good health.

This clonotype was observed a few times. The chain carries TRBV10-1 and TRBJ1-2, with D hard to call. The CDR3 sequence is 12 residues long. Germline CDR1 WNHNN, CDR2 SYGVQD (reference sequence). Trimming took 8 bases from V and 8 from J, leaving 15 bases between them. This chain's CDR3 is CASSETKEGYTF. CDR3 in DNA: TGCGCCAGCTCGGAGACAAAGGAGGGCTACACCTTC.

This clonotype occurred a few times. V is TRBV10-3 and J is TRBJ2-3; perhaps D is TRBD1 or TRBD2 (5 bases each). Germline values: CDR1 ENHRY, CDR2 SYGVKD. Trimming removed 2 bases from V and 5 bases from J, with 8 bases in between. This CDR3 is built from 13 residues. The CDR3 bases are TGTGCCATCAGTGAGGATGGGGGAGATACGCAGTATTTT. Translation gives CAISEDGGDTQYF.

The V gene is TRBV2, the J gene TRBJ2-6, with a weak D call TRBD2 (6 bases). Per germline, CDR1 SNHLY and CDR2 FYNNEI. Deletions cut 8 bases from V and 0 bases from J, with 20 bases between. The CDR3 is 18 residues long. The CDR3 bases are TGTGCCAGCGCACAAACCGGGGACTCCCGCTCTGGGGCCAACGTCCTGACTTTC. Encoded protein: CASAQTGDSRSGANVLTF.

This chain joins TRBV14 and TRBJ1-1; 7 nucleotides align to TRBD1. CDR3 length: 14 amino acids. Germline V gene data show CDR1 as SGHDN and CDR2 as FVKESK. The V and J ends lost 7 bases and 3 bases, in that order; junction bases with no gene match: 8. The CDR3 spells CASNRQGGDTEAFF. In nucleotides, the CDR3 is TGTGCCAGCAACAGACAGGGTGGTGACACTGAAGCTTTCTTT. The full variable domain, in which reference TRBV14 and TRBJ1-1 provide the parts outside the CDR3, is EAGVTQFPSHSVIEKGQTVTLRCDPISGHDNLYWYRRVMGKEIKFLLHFVKESKQDESGMPNNRFLAERTGGTYSTLKVQPAELEDSGVYFCASNRQGGDTEAFFGQGTRLTVV.